The 17 T cell receptor beta chains reported below all come from one sample, sequenced in a study of shared clonotypes between healthy human individuals. Data came from immunoSEQ multiplex PCR; TCRdb stores just in-frame clones and leaves some out. The data hold fewer than 200,000 clones, with around 93% observed a single time. Sequencing was performed on naive CD4+ T cells sorted from blood. Subset in this sample: CD45RA+ positively selected. These receptors originate from a woman between 25 and 40 years old in good health.

This clone was detected once. The chain links TRBV28 to TRBJ1-2; TRBD1 might be the D (6 bases). The V and J ends lost 4 bases and 7 bases respectively, with 16 bases between them. Germline V gene sequence: CDR1 MDHEN, CDR2 SYDVKM. CDR3 length: 14 amino acids. The CDR3 region has the DNA TGTGCCAGCAGTTCACCACAGGGAGACGGTGGCTACACCTTC. Its protein product is CASSSPQGDGGYTF.

This clone was picked up one time. V usage is TRBV19 and J usage is TRBJ2-2; a possible D gene is TRBD2 (5 bases). From germline, CDR1 is LNHDA and CDR2 SQIVND (reference sequence). The CDR3 totals 16 residues. Trimming took off 2 bases at V and 4 bases at J, with 14 bases between the two ends. The DNA for the CDR3 is TGTGCCAGTAGTATACTTCGCTTGGGGAGCACCGGGGAGCTGTTTTTT. Amino acids: CASSILRLGSTGELFF. The whole variable domain, remainder taken from reference TRBV19 and TRBJ2-2, is DGGITQSPKYLFRKEGQNVTLSCEQNLNHDAMYWYRQDPGQGLRLIYYSQIVNDFQKGDIAEGYSVSREKKESFPLTVTSAQKNPTAFYLCASSILRLGSTGELFFGEGSRLTVL.

This clone appeared a few times. The chain carries TRBV27 and TRBJ1-2, with no clear D. V dropped 6 bases and J dropped 4 bases, with 18 bases sitting between them. The CDR3 loop spans 15 amino acids. In germline, CDR1 is MNHEY, CDR2 SMNVEV (reference sequence). CDR3 bases: TGTGCCAGCAGACCCTACCTAGCAGGCTCCTATGGCTACACCTTC. Protein product: CASRPYLAGSYGYTF.

DNA for the CDR3: TGTGCCAGCAGCTTAAGAAGCGGGAGCAACTATGAGCAGTTCTTC. Protein product: CASSLRSGSNYEQFF. The chain is built from TRBV7-2 and TRBJ2-1; 8 bases are shared with TRBD2. Germline V gene sequence: CDR1 SGHTA, CDR2 FQGNSA. The trim removed 2 bases at V and 8 bases at J, leaving 8 bases unmatched. This CDR3 spans 15 amino acids.

The chain couples TRBV18 to TRBJ1-3, with a weak D call TRBD1 (6 bases). This CDR3 region has 16 residues. Germline lookup yields CDR1 KGHSH and CDR2 LQKENI. With 2 bases removed from V and 0 bases from J, the gap between germline ends came to 11 bases. The CDR3 DNA reads as TGTGCCAGCTCACCATACAGGGTCGACTCTGGAAACACCATATATTTT. Translating it yields CASSPYRVDSGNTIYF.

The chain carries TRBV6-6 and TRBJ2-2, with D possibly being TRBD1 (6 bases). Germline V gives CDR1 MNHNY, CDR2 SVGAGI (reference sequence). The CDR3 consists of 16 residues. The germline V and J ends were trimmed by 2 bases and 4 bases, with 14 bases remaining between them. Here the CDR3 reads CASSYTSGVITGELFF. The CDR3 bases are TGTGCCAGCAGTTACACTTCAGGGGTCATCACCGGGGAGCTGTTTTTT.

The chain combines TRBV10-1 with TRBJ2-5; maybe TRBD1 (5 bases). The V end was cut by 9 bases, the J end by 5 bases, with 16 bases between. Germline V gene data show CDR1 as WNHNN and CDR2 as SYGVQD (reference sequence). The CDR3 sequence is 13 residues long. The CDR3 DNA reads as TGCGCCAGGAATGAGCAGGGTTCCGAGACCCAGTACTTC. Translation gives CARNEQGSETQYF.

CDR3 coding DNA: TGTGCCAGCAGCTTTGTCAGCAGGCGTAATTATGGCTACACCTTC. It codes for CASSFVSRRNYGYTF. The rearrangement links TRBV13 to TRBJ1-2; D is undetermined. The CDR3 is made up of 15 amino acids. Deletions cut 3 bases from V and 5 bases from J, with 16 bases between. CDR1 is PRHDT, CDR2 FYEKMQ, per germline (reference sequence).

The chain couples TRBV10-3 to TRBJ2-7; possible D gene TRBD1, 5 bases. The CDR3 is 12 residues long. In germline, CDR1 is ENHRY, CDR2 SYGVKD. The V end was cut by 4 bases, the J end by 3 bases, with 7 bases between. CDR3 sequence reads: CAISGQGYEQYF. CDR3 nucleotides: TGTGCCATCAGTGGGCAGGGCTACGAGCAGTACTTC.

The chain links TRBV7-3 to TRBJ2-7; D may correspond to TRBD1 or TRBD2 (5 bases each). This CDR3 spans 15 amino acids. V was shortened by 5 bases and J by 3 bases, with 17 bases between the two germline ends. The germline V gene encodes CDR1 SGHTA and CDR2 FQGTGA. The CDR3 nucleotides are TGTGCCAGCAGCGCCACAGGCTTTGGGGGCTACGAGCAGTACTTC. Its protein product is CASSATGFGGYEQYF.

Comment on this clone: The sample carries other DNA sequences with the same CDR3. This chain links TRBV18 with TRBJ2-7; D remains unclear. This CDR3 is built from 11 residues. Trimming took off 3 bases at V and 3 bases at J, with 3 bases between the two ends. The germline CDR1 and CDR2 sequences are KGHSH and LQKENI. The CDR3: CASSPGYEQYF. CDR3 coding DNA: TGTGCCAGCTCACCTGGCTACGAGCAGTACTTC.

V gene TRBV6-5 combines with J gene TRBJ2-7; D is unresolved. Germline V gene sequence: CDR1 MNHEY, CDR2 SVGAGI. V gave up 8 bases and J gave up 5 bases, with 13 bases separating them. CDR3 length equals 12 residues. CDR3 DNA sequence: TGTGCCAGCGTGTATCGAGGCGACGAGCAGTACTTC. Protein: CASVYRGDEQYF.

The chain employs TRBV28 and TRBJ2-5; D remains unclear. With the DNA end fitting TRBJ2-7 better, the J assignment may be wrong. Germline CDR1 and CDR2: MDHEN and SYDVKM. The CDR3 has 12 amino acids. As DNA, the CDR3 is TGTGCCAGCAGTTTAAGGTTTTACGAGCAGTACTTC. It is translated as CASSLRFYEQYF.

V is TRBV18 and J is TRBJ2-5; possibly TRBD1 or TRBD2 for D (5 bases each). Trimming pared 6 bases from V and 4 bases from J, leaving 12 bases between. The CDR3 sequence is 13 residues long. The V gene's germline CDR1 is KGHSH and CDR2 LQKENI. CDR3: CASSPGTVETQYF. The DNA of the CDR3 is TGTGCCAGCTCCCCAGGGACCGTAGAGACCCAGTACTTC.

The chain couples TRBV6-5 to TRBJ1-5; a weak D match, TRBD1 (5 bases). The CDR3 is 12 amino acids. CDR1 is MNHEY and CDR2 is SVGAGI in the germline V gene. V lost 5 bases and J lost 7, with 9 bases in between. The CDR3 DNA is TGTGCCAGCAGTAACCAGGGACAGCCCCAGCATTTT. Protein product: CASSNQGQPQHF.

The V gene is TRBV27, the J gene TRBJ1-5; 9 bases line up with TRBD1. The CDR3 extends over 14 amino acids. Trimming removed 4 bases from V and 7 bases from J; junction bases left unmatched: 5. Germline V gene lookup returns CDR1 MNHEY and CDR2 SMNVEV (reference sequence). CDR3: CASSSTGGRQPQHF. In DNA form, the CDR3 reads TGTGCCAGCAGTTCAACAGGGGGCAGACAGCCCCAGCATTTT.

The chain uses TRBV2 and TRBJ2-7; D ambiguous. This CDR3 is built from 14 residues. CDR1 and CDR2 from the germline V gene are SNHLY and FYNNEI. V lost 7 bases to trimming and J lost 3 bases, with 16 bases between them. As DNA, the CDR3 is TGTGCCAGCAACCCCGGCTTGTTTGGCTACGAGCAGTACTTC. It codes for CASNPGLFGYEQYF.